What follows are 25 T cell receptor beta chains derived from one specimen sequenced in a study of blood T cell repertoires in COVID-19. Generated by immunoSEQ multiplex PCR, the TCRdb table keeps only in-frame clones and is missing some. The sample has 60,000 to 70,000 clones, roughly 91% seen once. Sequences were obtained from PBMCs or T cells enriched from blood (not recorded which). The receptor set was obtained from a woman aged 35 to 49 who had recovered from COVID-19.

V gene TRBV9 combines with J gene TRBJ2-3; no clear D. The CDR3 spans 12 residues. Germline V gives CDR1 SGDLS, CDR2 YYNGEE. V lost 2 bases to trimming and J lost 6 bases, with 7 bases between them. The CDR3 region is CASSVFGDTQYF. The CDR3 coding sequence is TGTGCCAGCAGCGTCTTCGGGGATACGCAGTATTTT.

The chain has TRBV19 and TRBJ2-1, with a tentative D call TRBD1 (6 bases). V gave up 0 bases and J gave up 9 bases, with 15 bases separating them. The CDR3 consists of 15 residues. CDR1 LNHDA and CDR2 SQIVND come from the germline V gene (reference sequence). This CDR3 is CASSIDRGQPGEQFF. The CDR3 DNA reads as TGTGCCAGTAGTATAGATCGAGGACAGCCGGGTGAGCAGTTCTTC.

This chain links TRBV19 with TRBJ2-7, with 7 bases lining up with TRBD1. The CDR3 extends over 13 amino acids. Germline values: CDR1 LNHDA, CDR2 SQIVND (reference sequence). J was trimmed by 3 bases and V by 9 bases; bases with no gene match: 8. CDR3 loop: CASEGAGGYEQYF. Written as DNA, the CDR3 is TGTGCCAGCGAAGGTGCAGGGGGCTACGAGCAGTACTTC.

The chain has TRBV29-1 and TRBJ2-1; 7 bases match TRBD1. The length of the CDR3 is 15 residues. Germline values: CDR1 SQVTM, CDR2 ANQGSEA. The trim removed 2 bases at V and 4 bases at J, leaving 8 bases unmatched. CDR3 residues: CSVERDSRFYNEQFF. The CDR3 coding sequence is TGCAGCGTTGAAAGGGACAGTAGGTTTTACAATGAGCAGTTCTTC.

The chain employs TRBV13 and TRBJ1-1; 8 bases fit TRBD1. CDR3 length: 20 residues. V was pared by 0 bases and J by 0 bases, with 15 bases of the junction left unmatched. Germline CDR1 and CDR2: PRHDT and FYEKMQ (reference sequence). CDR3 nucleotides: TGTGCCAGCAGCTTAGGATCAGGGGGCTTCAGGGGATCAATGAACACTGAAGCTTTCTTT. This translates into CASSLGSGGFRGSMNTEAFF.

The CDR3 DNA follows: TGTGCCAGCAGGCCCGGTGGAGTTGGCGGATGGGTTTCTGATACGCAGTATTTT. This codes for CASRPGGVGGWVSDTQYF. The V and J genes are TRBV5-6 and TRBJ2-3; no firm D call. The V gene lost 5 bases and the J gene lost 6 bases, with 28 bases spanning the gap. Germline CDR1 and CDR2: SGHDT and YYEEEE. The CDR3 contains 18 residues.

The genes are TRBV2 and TRBJ1-5; 7 positions match TRBD1. V dropped 7 bases and J dropped 5; count of bases not matched to a gene: 8. CDR1 SNHLY and CDR2 FYNNEI come from the germline V gene. This CDR3 has 14 residues. The CDR3 region has the DNA TGTGCCAGCAAGTTGGACAGGACCGATCAGCCCCAGCATTTT. Translating gives CASKLDRTDQPQHF.

The chain is built from TRBV5-5 and TRBJ2-1; D is perhaps TRBD2 (5 bases). The CDR3 is 13 amino acids. V shed 5 bases and J shed 0 bases, with 6 bases lying between them. Germline V lookup: CDR1 SGHKS, CDR2 YYEKEE (reference sequence). The CDR3 sequence is CASRLASYNEQFF. Written as DNA, the CDR3 is TGTGCCAGCAGGCTAGCCTCCTACAATGAGCAGTTCTTC.

The chain employs TRBV5-5 and TRBJ2-5, with 8 nucleotides matching TRBD1. V lost 4 bases to trimming and J lost 4 bases; unmatched junction nucleotides: 9. CDR3 length: 15 residues. Germline V gene data show CDR1 as SGHKS and CDR2 as YYEKEE (reference sequence). The CDR3 sequence is CASSPPLTGGETQYF. CDR3 sequence (DNA): TGTGCCAGCAGCCCACCACTTACAGGGGGAGAGACCCAGTACTTC.

This chain connects TRBV5-4 to TRBJ1-2, with 9 bases that match TRBD1. Looked up from germline, CDR1 is SGHNT and CDR2 is YYREEE (reference sequence). CDR3 length: 13 residues. J gave up 7 bases and V 5 bases, and 6 bases lay outside the gene matches. The CDR3 reads CASSPQGALGYTF. DNA for the CDR3: TGTGCCAGCAGTCCACAGGGGGCGCTTGGCTACACCTTC.

This rearrangement joins TRBV5-4 to TRBJ2-2; 14 nucleotides align to TRBD2. The length of the CDR3 is 19 residues. V lost 4 bases and J lost 1; bases outside the gene matches: 9. Germline V lookup: CDR1 SGHNT, CDR2 YYREEE (reference sequence). CDR3 amino acids: CASSPTGLAGARNTGELFF. Here the CDR3 DNA reads TGTGCCAGCAGCCCGACGGGACTAGCGGGGGCCCGGAACACCGGGGAGCTGTTTTTT.

This clone has a single count. CDR3 sequence: CATRIAGGLLGELFF. The CDR3 coding sequence is TGTGCCACCAGGATAGCGGGGGGGCTCCTCGGGGAGCTGTTTTTT. This chain connects TRBV15 to TRBJ2-2, with 11 bases matching TRBD2. Germline V CDR1 and CDR2: LNHNV, YYDKDF (reference sequence). V trimming: 6 bases; J trimming: 7 bases; junction bases outside the gene matches: 7. This CDR3 region has 15 residues.

V and J are TRBV14 and TRBJ1-5; 9 bases agree with TRBD1. There are 17 residues in the CDR3. Trimming cost V 1 base and J 6 bases; bases outside gene matches: 10. Germline CDR1 and CDR2: SGHDN and FVKESK. DNA for the CDR3: TGTGCCAGCAGCCAAGCCAACTACAGGGGGCCAGCTCAGCCCCAGCATTTT. Amino acids: CASSQANYRGPAQPQHF.

The V call is TRBV3-1 (or the pseudogene TRBV3-2), the J call TRBJ1-2, with a tentative D call TRBD1 (5 bases). Trimming took off 4 bases at V and 0 bases at J, with 12 bases between the two ends. In germline, CDR1 is LGHDT, CDR2 YNNKEL (reference sequence). This CDR3 has 15 residues. CDR3 coding DNA: TGTGCCAGCAGCCCCTACGCCAGGGCTAACTATGGCTACACCTTC. As protein: CASSPYARANYGYTF.

The DNA of the CDR3 is TGTGCCAGCAGTTACTGGTCAGGCCGCCGGGGAGATACGCAGTATTTT. This encodes CASSYWSGRRGDTQYF. The rearrangement links TRBV6-5 to TRBJ2-3; D is perhaps TRBD2 (5 bases). The CDR3 totals 16 residues. Germline CDR1 MNHEY, CDR2 SVGAGI. V was shortened by 1 base and J by 5 bases, with 16 bases between the two germline ends.

This chain links TRBV6-2 or TRBV6-3 with TRBJ2-5; 8 nucleotides line up with TRBD2. There are 14 residues in the CDR3. Germline loops: CDR1 MNHEY, CDR2 SVGEGT. The J segment lost 1 base and the V segment lost 4 bases, leaving 2 bases of the junction unmatched. The CDR3 DNA sequence: TGTGCCAGCAGTTTAGCGGGGCGCCAAGAGACCCAGTACTTC. It yields the protein CASSLAGRQETQYF.

The CDR3: CASSPISGGTYEQYF. The DNA of the CDR3 is TGTGCCAGCAGCCCAATTAGCGGGGGCACCTACGAGCAGTACTTC. The chain has TRBV11-2 and TRBJ2-7, with 9 bases that match TRBD2. The CDR3 spans 15 residues. From germline, CDR1 is SGHAT and CDR2 FQNNGV. J gave up 2 bases and V 5 bases, and 7 bases lay outside the gene matches.

The V gene is TRBV10-2, the J gene TRBJ2-2; possible D gene TRBD2, 7 bases. CDR1 is WSHSY, CDR2 SAAADI, per germline. The CDR3 covers 15 residues. Trimming pared 8 bases from V and 3 bases from J, leaving 16 bases between. CDR3 DNA sequence: TGCGCCAGCTATCCGGGGGGCCGGTACACCGGGGAGCTGTTTTTT. Translation: CASYPGGRYTGELFF.

This chain uses TRBV5-1 with TRBJ2-7, with 12 positions matching TRBD1. V shed 2 bases and J 4 bases; nucleotides not matched to a gene: 13. The CDR3 contains 18 residues. Germline V lookup: CDR1 SGHRS, CDR2 YFSETQ. CDR3 in amino acids: CASSLYGTGGLSSYEQYF. Here the CDR3 DNA reads TGCGCCAGCAGCTTATACGGGACAGGGGGCCTTAGTTCGTACGAGCAGTACTTC. Drawing the rest from reference TRBV5-1 and TRBJ2-7, the complete variable domain is KAGVTQTPRYLIKTRGQQVTLSCSPISGHRSVSWYQQTPGQGLQFLFEYFSETQRNKGNFPGRFSGRQFSNSRSEMNVSTLELGDSALYLCASSLYGTGGLSSYEQYFGPGTRLTVT.

The chain links TRBV21-1 to TRBJ2-1; TRBD2 reflects the table's D call only, with no check against the DNA. TRBV21-1 is classified as a pseudogene. The CDR3 has 14 residues. In DNA, the CDR3 is TGTGCCAGCGCTTCTAGCGGGGGGTACAATGAGCAGTTCTTC. This gives the protein CASASSGGYNEQFF.

This clone was observed once. V usage is TRBV5-1 and J usage is TRBJ2-3; 7 nucleotides align to TRBD2. CDR1 is SGHRS and CDR2 is YFSETQ in the germline V gene. The CDR3 runs 16 residues. V lost 4 bases, J lost 3 bases, and 11 bases stayed unmatched. The chain's CDR3 is CASSPMQGLGTDTQYF. The DNA for the CDR3 is TGCGCCAGCAGCCCCATGCAAGGACTAGGGACAGATACGCAGTATTTT.

The chain recombines TRBV7-9 with TRBJ2-7, with D unresolved. The CDR3 runs to 13 residues. V lost 3 bases and J 1 base, leaving 7 bases between the germline ends. Germline V gene lookup returns CDR1 SEHNR and CDR2 FQNEAQ (reference sequence). In DNA, the CDR3 is TGTGCCAGCAGCTTCTCAGGATCCTACGAGCAGTACTTC. Its protein product is CASSFSGSYEQYF.

This clone was found once. Other DNA sequences in this specimen translate into the identical CDR3. V usage is TRBV10-1 and J usage is TRBJ1-2; D perhaps matches TRBD1 (6 bases). Deletions cut 6 bases from V and 3 bases from J, with 11 bases between. Germline assignment: CDR1 WNHNN and CDR2 SYGVQD (reference sequence). The CDR3 length is 13 residues. Here the CDR3 reads CASSDGQHYGYTF. The CDR3 DNA reads TGCGCCAGCAGCGATGGACAGCACTATGGCTACACCTTC.

DNA of the CDR3: TGTGCCACCAGCAGACCACGGGGGACAGGGTTGGAAGAGACCCAGTACTTC. As protein: CATSRPRGTGLEETQYF. The chain links TRBV15 to TRBJ2-5; 9 nucleotides line up with TRBD1. Germline V CDR1 and CDR2: LNHNV, YYDKDF (reference sequence). The CDR3 runs 17 residues. The J segment lost 3 bases and the V segment lost 2 bases, leaving 10 bases of the junction unmatched.

This clone came up once. The V gene is TRBV28, the J gene TRBJ2-7; perhaps TRBD2 as D (7 bases). Per germline, CDR1 MDHEN and CDR2 SYDVKM. V lost 3 bases to trimming and J lost 3 bases, with 18 bases between them. CDR3 length equals 16 residues. The CDR3 reads CASSFRGAFIVYEQYF. The CDR3 nucleotides are TGTGCCAGCAGTTTCCGGGGGGCGTTCATAGTCTACGAGCAGTACTTC. Using reference TRBV28 and TRBJ2-7 for the parts outside the CDR3, the full variable domain is DVKVTQSSRYLVKRTGEKVFLECVQDMDHENMFWYRQDPGLGLRLIYFSYDVKMKEKGDIPEGYSVSREKKERFSLILESASTNQTSMYLCASSFRGAFIVYEQYFGPGTRLTVT.